The entry below describes one T cell receptor (beta chain). Its target is unknown. This sample was taken from a study of T cells in Graves' hyperthyroidism and ophthalmopathy. Study findings and constraints: Stable hyperthyroidism and ophthalmopathy were separated using 13 V-J signatures.

Amplified regions were TCR beta CDR3 sequences from RNA transcripts. HTBI primers were the set used in a first-round RT-PCR of the TCR CDR3. MiXCR, applied by TCRdb to the multiplex PCR reads, yields one record per CDR3 protein. The profile shows about 340,000 distinct CDR3 sequences, approximately 22% of them singletons. With 3 bases removed from V and 4 bases from J, the gap between germline ends came to 10 bases. The CDR3 consists of 14 residues. An approximately 10 ml volume of fresh peripheral blood provided the PBMCs. The sequenced sample was blood. The rearrangement links TRBV12-3 or TRBV12-4 to TRBJ1-5; D not certain. This clonotype was sampled from a woman between 50 and 59 years old with Graves' hyperthyroidism. DNA for the CDR3: TGTGCCAGCAGTTTTGACGGGGAAAATCAGCCCCAGCATTTT. Protein: CASSFDGENQPQHF.